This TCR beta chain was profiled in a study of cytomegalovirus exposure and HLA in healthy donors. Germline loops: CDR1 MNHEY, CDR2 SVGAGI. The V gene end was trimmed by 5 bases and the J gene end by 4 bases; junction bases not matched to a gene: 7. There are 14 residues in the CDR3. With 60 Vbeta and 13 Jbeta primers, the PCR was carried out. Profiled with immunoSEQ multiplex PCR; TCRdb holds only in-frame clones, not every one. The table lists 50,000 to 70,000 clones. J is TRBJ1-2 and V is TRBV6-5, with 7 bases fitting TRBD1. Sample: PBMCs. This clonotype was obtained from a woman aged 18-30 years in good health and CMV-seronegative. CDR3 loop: CASSDRQGPYGYTF. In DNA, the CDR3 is TGTGCCAGCAGTGATCGACAGGGCCCCTATGGCTACACCTTC.